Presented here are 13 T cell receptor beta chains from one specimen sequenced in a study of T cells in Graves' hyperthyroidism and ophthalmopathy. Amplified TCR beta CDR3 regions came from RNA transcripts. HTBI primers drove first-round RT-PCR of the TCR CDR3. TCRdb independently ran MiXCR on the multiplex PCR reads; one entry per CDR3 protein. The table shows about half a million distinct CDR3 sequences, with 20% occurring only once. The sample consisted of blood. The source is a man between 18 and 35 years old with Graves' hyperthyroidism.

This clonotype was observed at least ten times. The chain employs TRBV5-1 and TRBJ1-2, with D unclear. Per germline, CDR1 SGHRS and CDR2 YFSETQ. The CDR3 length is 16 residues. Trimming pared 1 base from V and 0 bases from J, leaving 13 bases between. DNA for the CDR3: TGCGCCAGCAGCTTGTGGTCGGGGATGACTAACTATGGCTACACCTTC. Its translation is CASSLWSGMTNYGYTF.

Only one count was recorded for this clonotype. The CDR3 loop reads CASRGQLLSGNAIYF. The CDR3 coding sequence is TGTGCCAGCAGGGGACAGTTGCTCTCTGGGAACGCCATATATTTT. The gene calls are TRBV6-1 and TRBJ1-3; 7 bases map to TRBD1. The V segment lost 6 bases and the J segment 11 bases; nucleotides outside the gene matches: 16. CDR3 length: 15 amino acids. The germline gives CDR1 MNHNS, CDR2 SASEGT.

CDR3: CASSPIGTSGGRGYYEQYF. The CDR3 DNA sequence: TGCGCCAGCAGCCCAATCGGGACTAGCGGGGGTAGGGGCTACTACGAGCAGTACTTC. The chain employs TRBV5-1 and TRBJ2-7, with TRBD2 identical over 14 bases. The CDR3 has 19 amino acids. CDR1 is SGHRS and CDR2 is YFSETQ in the germline V gene. Trimming at V came to 4 bases and at J to 3 bases, leaving 15 bases not matched to a gene.

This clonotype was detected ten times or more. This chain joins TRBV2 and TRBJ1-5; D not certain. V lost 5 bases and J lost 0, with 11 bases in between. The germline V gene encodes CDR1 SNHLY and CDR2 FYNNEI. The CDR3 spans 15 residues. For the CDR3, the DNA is TGTGCCAGCAGTCACGACATAAATAGCAATCAGCCCCAGCATTTT. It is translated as CASSHDINSNQPQHF.

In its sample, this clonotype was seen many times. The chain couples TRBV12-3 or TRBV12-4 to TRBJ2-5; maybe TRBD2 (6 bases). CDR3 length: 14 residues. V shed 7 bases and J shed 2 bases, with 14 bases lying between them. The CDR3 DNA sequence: TGTGCCAGCACTTCTTCGGAGGGGCAAGAGACCCAGTACTTC. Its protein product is CASTSSEGQETQYF.

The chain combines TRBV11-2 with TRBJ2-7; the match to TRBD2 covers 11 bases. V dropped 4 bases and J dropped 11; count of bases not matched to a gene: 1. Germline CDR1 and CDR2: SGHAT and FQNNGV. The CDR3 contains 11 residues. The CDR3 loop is CASSSGLAEYF. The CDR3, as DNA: TGTGCCAGCAGCTCGGGACTAGCGGAGTACTTC.

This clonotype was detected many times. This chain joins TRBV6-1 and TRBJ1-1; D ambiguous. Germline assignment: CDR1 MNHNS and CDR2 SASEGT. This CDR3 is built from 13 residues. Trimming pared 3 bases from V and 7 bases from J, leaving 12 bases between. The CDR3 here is CASSDGPWGEAFF. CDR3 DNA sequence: TGTGCCAGCAGTGACGGGCCATGGGGTGAAGCTTTCTTT.

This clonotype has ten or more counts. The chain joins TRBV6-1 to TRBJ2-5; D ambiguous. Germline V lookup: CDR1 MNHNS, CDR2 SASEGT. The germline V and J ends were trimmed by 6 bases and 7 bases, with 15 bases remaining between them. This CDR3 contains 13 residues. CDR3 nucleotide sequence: TGTGCCAGCAGGGCCGACATCCCGGCGACCCAGTACTTC. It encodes CASRADIPATQYF.

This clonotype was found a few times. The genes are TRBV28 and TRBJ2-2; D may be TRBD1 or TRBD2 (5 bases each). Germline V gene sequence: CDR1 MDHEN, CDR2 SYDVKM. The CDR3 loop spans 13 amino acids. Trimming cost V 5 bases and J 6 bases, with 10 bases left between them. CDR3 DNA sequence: TGTGCCAGCAGTGCGTTGGGGGCCGGGGAGCTGTTTTTT. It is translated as CASSALGAGELFF.

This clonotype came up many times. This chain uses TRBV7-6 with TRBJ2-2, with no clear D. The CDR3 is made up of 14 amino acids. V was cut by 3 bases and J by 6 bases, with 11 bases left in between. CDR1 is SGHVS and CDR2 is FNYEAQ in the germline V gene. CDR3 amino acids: CASSLGARAGELFF. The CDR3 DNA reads TGTGCCAGCAGCTTGGGCGCAAGGGCCGGGGAGCTGTTTTTT.

The CDR3 is CASSENGYASYEQYF. In DNA, the CDR3 is TGTGCCAGCAGTGAAAACGGGTACGCGTCCTACGAGCAGTACTTC. The chain joins TRBV2 to TRBJ2-7; D gene ambiguous. The CDR3 runs to 15 residues. Trimming shortened V by 2 bases and J by 1 base, and 12 bases separated the two germline ends. The germline V gene encodes CDR1 SNHLY and CDR2 FYNNEI.

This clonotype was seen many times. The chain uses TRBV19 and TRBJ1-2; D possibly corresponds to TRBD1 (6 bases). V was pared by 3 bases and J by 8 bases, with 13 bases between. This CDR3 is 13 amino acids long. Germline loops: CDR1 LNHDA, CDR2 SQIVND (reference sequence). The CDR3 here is CASSIQGLYGYTF. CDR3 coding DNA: TGTGCCAGTAGTATCCAGGGGCTCTACGGCTACACCTTC.

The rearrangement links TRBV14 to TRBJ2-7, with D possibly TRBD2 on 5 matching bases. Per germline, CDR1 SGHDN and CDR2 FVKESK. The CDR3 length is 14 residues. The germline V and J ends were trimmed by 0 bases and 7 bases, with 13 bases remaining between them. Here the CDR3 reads CASSQDSVGREQYF. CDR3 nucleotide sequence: TGTGCCAGCAGCCAAGATTCGGTAGGGAGAGAGCAGTACTTC.